The rows below give T cell receptor beta chains drawn from one sample of a study of patients and donors after allogeneic stem cell transplantation. TCRdb re-called the RT-PCR reads through MiXCR, storing one row per CDR3 protein. Among approximately 150,000 distinct CDR3 sequences listed, 30% to 45% were seen once. The sequenced material came from blood, either unsorted or a sorted T cell fraction (not recorded which). The receptors shown here come from a human donor who was either an allogeneic HSCT recipient or a stem cell or donor lymphocyte infusion donor (not recorded which). It is not recorded whose cells these are; they may come from a transplant donor. Both conserved end residues are part of each CDR3. A D gene is named only where the DNA matches it firmly. Clone size is stated in some rows and not others, as once, few, many or a class when expanded.

once 14 TRBJ1-1 TRBV4-2 TRBD1 TGTGCCAGCAGCCAAGAAAGAGGGACAGATGAAGCTTTCTTT CASSQERGTDEAFF
. 15 TRBJ2-3 TRBV3-1 TRBD1 TGTGCCAGCAGCTTTAGGACAGGGTCCGCAGATACGCAGTATTTT CASSFRTGSADTQYF
. 11 TRBJ2-7 TRBV12-3/TRBV12-4 . TGTGCCAGCAGCCCTTCGACTGAGCAGTACTTC CASSPSTEQYF
. 14 TRBJ2-1 TRBV4-3 . TGCGCCAGCAGCCGCCAAACAGAGAATGGTGAGCAGTTCTTC CASSRQTENGEQFF
many 13 TRBJ1-5 TRBV12-3/TRBV12-4 . TGTGCCAGCAGTTTAAACGGTAATCAGCCCCAGCATTTT CASSLNGNQPQHF
few 14 TRBJ1-2 TRBV4-2 TRBD1 TGTGCCAGCAGCCAAGTAGGGGGCACCTATGGCTACACCTTC CASSQVGGTYGYTF
few 10 TRBJ1-2 TRBV28 . TGTGCCAGCTTTAACTATGGCTACACCTTC CASFNYGYTF
. 15 TRBJ1-4 TRBV5-5 . TGTGCCAGCAGCTTGGATTCAGCAGCTAATGAAAAACTGTTTTTT CASSLDSAANEKLFF
. 19 TRBJ1-6 TRBV28 . TGTGCCACCCTTCAGGCCCAGGTCCGCCTTGGCTCCTATAATTCACCCCTCCACTTT CATLQAQVRLGSYNSPLHF
. 13 TRBJ1-1 TRBV5-1 TRBD1 TGCGCCAGCAGCTTGAGGCCAGGGGGTGAAGCTTTCTTT CASSLRPGGEAFF
. 17 TRBJ1-2 TRBV28 TRBD1 TGTGCCAGCAGTTTGGAAGGACAGGGGGAAGTTAACTATGGCTACACCTTC CASSLEGQGEVNYGYTF
few 16 TRBJ2-5 TRBV12-3/TRBV12-4 TRBD2 TGTGCCAGCAGCCCTACATTTCTAGCGGACCAAGAGACCCAGTACTTC CASSPTFLADQETQYF
few 12 TRBJ1-5 TRBV25-1 . TGTGCCAGCAGTGACGTGGGTGGGCCCCAGCATTTT CASSDVGGPQHF
. 17 TRBJ1-5 TRBV2 . TGTGCCAGCCTCCCCTCCGAAGGCAGTTTTAGCAATCAGCCCCAGCATTTT CASLPSEGSFSNQPQHF
. 20 TRBJ2-2 TRBV21-1 . TGTGCCAGCAGCAAAGTACTAAGCGGGGGGCCTAAAGCGAACACCGGGGAGCTGTTTTTT CASSKVLSGGPKANTGELFF
. 13 TRBJ2-5 TRBV6-6 . TGTGCCAGCAGTCAAATAGGAAAAGAGACCCAGTACTTC CASSQIGKETQYF
few 15 TRBJ1-3 TRBV12-3/TRBV12-4 . TGTGCCAGCATAATTGACGGTCGGTCGAGAAACACCATATATTTT CASIIDGRSRNTIYF
. 14 TRBJ2-5 TRBV29-1 . TGCAGCGTTGAAGATCGGGCAGGGAGTTCGACCCAGTACTTC CSVEDRAGSSTQYF
once 16 TRBJ2-5 TRBV6-5 . TGTGCCAGCAGCCAGACGGGACATACGTACCAAGAGACCCAGTACTTC CASSQTGHTYQETQYF
. 13 TRBJ1-2 TRBV7-9 TRBD1 TGTGCCAGCGACGGGACAGGGGAAGATGGCTACACCTTC CASDGTGEDGYTF
. 14 TRBJ2-7 TRBV5-1 . TGCGCCAGCAGTGAAGGGAAGAGGGTTAACGAGCAGTACTTC CASSEGKRVNEQYF
. 16 TRBJ1-3 TRBV7-2 TRBD1 TGTGCCAGCAGACGATTTTTGACAGGGGCTGGAAACACCATATATTTT CASRRFLTGAGNTIYF
. 17 TRBJ1-4 TRBV6-5 . TGTGCCAGCAGTTATGATTGGACAGTTGCAACTAATGAAAAACTGTTTTTT CASSYDWTVATNEKLFF
. 11 TRBJ1-5 TRBV28 . TGTGCCAGCAGTACCAATCAGCCCCAGCATTTT CASSTNQPQHF
. 13 TRBJ2-7 TRBV7-6 . TGTGCCAGCAGCTTTGGAGCGTCCTACGAGCAGTACTTC CASSFGASYEQYF
few 16 TRBJ1-1 TRBV20-1 TRBD1 TGCAGTGCTAGAGATCCACGGGCAGGGGGGACCACTGAAGCTTTCTTT CSARDPRAGGTTEAFF
few 16 TRBJ1-5 TRBV12-3/TRBV12-4 . TGTGCCAGCAGTTTAAGAGGGGCGCGTAGCAATCAGCCCCAGCATTTT CASSLRGARSNQPQHF
few 13 TRBJ1-5 TRBV27 . TGTGCCAGCAGTCTCTCGCCGAATCAGCCCCAGCATTTT CASSLSPNQPQHF
few 14 TRBJ1-5 TRBV6-8 . TGTGCCAGCCCGGAAGGCAGGGATAATCAGCCCCAGCATTTT CASPEGRDNQPQHF
. 15 TRBJ1-6 TRBV4-3 . TGCGCCAGCAGCCAAGATCGCAGGGTTTATTCACCCCTCCACTTT CASSQDRRVYSPLHF
. 15 TRBJ1-5 TRBV6-5 . TGTGCCAGCAGTTCCAGGGGATTTGGCAATCAGCCCCAGCATTTT CASSSRGFGNQPQHF
. 15 TRBJ1-2 TRBV10-3 . TGTGCCATCAGTGAGCCGGCCCGCGGCGTGGGCGGCTACACCTTC CAISEPARGVGGYTF
. 15 TRBJ2-4 TRBV7-9 . TGTGCCAGCAGCCAGCGGGACACGGCCAAAAACATTCAGTACTTC CASSQRDTAKNIQYF
. 17 TRBJ1-5 TRBV20-1 . TGCAGTGCTAGAGTAACGAGGCAGGGAGGCCTACATCAGCCCCAGCATTTT CSARVTRQGGLHQPQHF
. 13 TRBJ2-1 TRBV5-1 . TGCGCCAGCAGCTTGTGGGTGGGCAATGAGCAGTTCTTC CASSLWVGNEQFF
. 14 TRBJ1-1 TRBV7-8 TRBD1 TGTGCCAGCAGCCCTTACAGGGGGCTAGGTGAAGCTTTCTTT CASSPYRGLGEAFF